This is a list of T cell receptor beta chains from one sample in a study of memory CD4+ T cells and cytomegalovirus serostatus. Clones were read by immunoSEQ multiplex PCR, and TCRdb kept only the in-frame ones, dropping some. The top ten hold more than 0.95% of the sample, which has some 46,000 clones, around 80% seen once. Material: memory CD4+ T cells from blood. The receptors here all came from an adult in good health and CMV-seronegative. The CDR3 runs from the conserved cysteine through the conserved F or W. D genes are given only for firm matches. A clone size is listed for some rows: how often the clone was seen (once, few, many), or a class if it is expanded.

v_call	j_call	clone_size	cdr3_length	d_call	cdr3_nt	cdr3_aa
TRBV30	TRBJ2-3	.	13	TRBD1	TGTGCCTTCCGGGACAGGGGGCCAGATACGCAGTATTTT	CAFRDRGPDTQYF
TRBV19	TRBJ1-3	.	13	.	TGTGCCAGTAATACGGTTGCGGCGGACACCATATATTTT	CASNTVAADTIYF
TRBV5-4	TRBJ2-2	.	16	.	TGTGCCAGCAGCTTGAATTCTGTAGCGAACACCGGGGAGCTGTTTTTT	CASSLNSVANTGELFF
TRBV9	TRBJ2-3	.	15	TRBD2	TGTGCCAGCAGCGTGACTAGCGGCGGCACAGATACGCAGTATTTT	CASSVTSGGTDTQYF
TRBV10-3	TRBJ1-1	few	13	.	TGTGCCACCCGATCGGGGGCGGGCACTGAAGCTTTCTTT	CATRSGAGTEAFF
TRBV6-6	TRBJ1-3	.	13	.	TGTGCCAGCAGTTATCTTCCGGGAAACACCATATATTTT	CASSYLPGNTIYF
TRBV6-5	TRBJ1-2	.	11	.	TGTGCCAGCAGTTACGCGGATGGCTACACCTTC	CASSYADGYTF
TRBV5-1	TRBJ2-1	.	13	.	TGCGCCAGCAGCTTGTTTCTAGCTAGTGAGCAGTTCTTC	CASSLFLASEQFF
TRBV5-1	TRBJ1-2	.	18	TRBD1	TGCGCCAGCAGCTTGGAGGGACAGGGGGCGAGTCTTAACTATGGCTACACCTTC	CASSLEGQGASLNYGYTF
TRBV9	TRBJ2-4	.	14	.	TGTGCCAGCAGCGTTAGCGGCAGTCAAAACATTCAGTACTTC	CASSVSGSQNIQYF
TRBV18	TRBJ1-1	once	14	TRBD1	TGTGCCAGCTCGGCAGGGGGAAGGAACACTGAAGCTTTCTTT	CASSAGGRNTEAFF
TRBV18	TRBJ1-5	.	15	.	TGTGCCAGCTCATCTCGAGGGGGGGGTAATCAGCCCCAGCATTTT	CASSSRGGGNQPQHF
TRBV7-2	TRBJ2-3	.	14	TRBD2	TGTGCCAGCAGCCGAAGACTAGCCGAAGATACGCAGTATTTT	CASSRRLAEDTQYF
TRBV7-8	TRBJ2-2	medium-sized	17	.	TGTGCCAGCAGCGCCAGGAGGGGGGGCAGGGCTACCGGGGAGCTGTTTTTT	CASSARRGGRATGELFF
TRBV5-1	TRBJ1-2	.	15	TRBD1	TGCGCCAGCAGAACCGGACAGGGATCAAACTATGGCTACACCTTC	CASRTGQGSNYGYTF
TRBV7-2	TRBJ2-7	.	15	TRBD1	TGTGCCAGCAGCCCCGACAGGGGGCGTTTCCACGAGCAGTACTTC	CASSPDRGRFHEQYF
TRBV14	TRBJ1-2	.	15	TRBD1	TGTGCCAGCAGCCTTAGACAGGGGTGGAACTATGGCTACACCTTC	CASSLRQGWNYGYTF
TRBV5-5	TRBJ2-7	.	14	TRBD2	TGTGCCAGCAGCCGGGGGGGCCTCGCCCACGAGCAGTACTTC	CASSRGGLAHEQYF
TRBV27	TRBJ1-5	.	18	.	TGTGCCAGCAGTTTATCAGGTGGGGCAGCAAATAGCAATCAGCCCCAGCATTTT	CASSLSGGAANSNQPQHF
TRBV10-2	TRBJ2-1	.	13	TRBD2	TGCGCCAGCACCCCACCCCAGCGGGAGAGTCAGTTCTTC	CASTPPQRESQFF
TRBV5-4	TRBJ1-2	.	14	TRBD1	TGTGCCAGCAGGGCCGGGACAGGGGGCTCTGGCTACACCTTC	CASRAGTGGSGYTF
TRBV29-1	TRBJ2-5	.	13	TRBD2	TGCAGCGTCCAGGGACTAGCGGAAGAGACCCAGTACTTC	CSVQGLAEETQYF
TRBV7-9	TRBJ2-7	.	14	.	TGCGCCAGCAGCTTAGATGGGGGAAACTACGAGCAGTACTTC	CASSLDGGNYEQYF
TRBV7-2	TRBJ2-1	.	14	.	TGTGCCAGCAGCTTCGGGACGGGCGTGGATGAGCAGTTCTTC	CASSFGTGVDEQFF
TRBV18	TRBJ2-7	.	14	TRBD2	TGTGCCAGCTCCAGGACTAGCGGTAATTACGAGCAGTACTTC	CASSRTSGNYEQYF
TRBV7-2	TRBJ1-3	.	15	.	TGTGCCAGCAGCCCTGACAGGAAAACTGGAAACACCATATATTTT	CASSPDRKTGNTIYF
TRBV27	TRBJ2-3	.	12	.	TGTGCCAGCAGTTCTAGCGCGGATACGCAGTATTTT	CASSSSADTQYF
TRBV29-1	TRBJ1-1	.	15	.	TGCAGCGTTGAAGACCCCGGGGAGGGGAACACTGAAGCTTTCTTT	CSVEDPGEGNTEAFF
TRBV7-3	TRBJ2-1	.	14	TRBD2	TGTGCCAGCAGCCCCCAACTAGCGAACAATGAGCAGTTCTTC	CASSPQLANNEQFF
TRBV6-6	TRBJ1-5	few	16	TRBD1	TGTGCCAGCAGTCCCGGGTGGGACAGGGGTAATCAGCCCCAGCATTTT	CASSPGWDRGNQPQHF
TRBV29-1	TRBJ2-3	.	13	.	TGCAGCGTCGTTCAATGGCAGGCAGATACGCAGTATTTT	CSVVQWQADTQYF
TRBV2	TRBJ2-7	once	13	.	TGTGCCAGCAGCCCGGAATCCCGGGCCGAGCAGTACTTC	CASSPESRAEQYF
TRBV10-3	TRBJ2-1	few	14	.	TGTGCCATCAGTGACCCGGGAGCCTACAATGAGCAGTTCTTC	CAISDPGAYNEQFF
TRBV20-1	TRBJ1-1	.	11	.	TGCAGTGCTAGAGGCAGGTCTGAAGCTTTCTTT	CSARGRSEAFF
TRBV6-4	TRBJ2-7	.	15	TRBD1	TGTGCCAGCACCAATCCGGACAGGGGGCTGCACGAGCAGTACTTC	CASTNPDRGLHEQYF
TRBV4-2	TRBJ2-7	.	17	TRBD2	TGTGCCAGCAGCCAAGTGGGGACTAGCGGAAAGACCTACGAGCAGTACTTC	CASSQVGTSGKTYEQYF
TRBV19	TRBJ2-3	.	15	TRBD1	TGTGCCAGTAGTAATGGGGACAGGGGCACAGATACGCAGTATTTT	CASSNGDRGTDTQYF
TRBV4-2	TRBJ2-7	.	15	.	TGTGCCAGCAGCCAAGATCTCGGGGGAGGGGGGGAGCAGTACTTC	CASSQDLGGGGEQYF
TRBV5-5	TRBJ1-1	.	15	.	TGTGCCAGCAGTTATATGGGATCGGTGAACACTGAAGCTTTCTTT	CASSYMGSVNTEAFF
TRBV7-2	TRBJ1-2	.	14	TRBD1	TGTGCCAGCAGCCCGGACAGGGGTTCGCGGGGCTACACCTTC	CASSPDRGSRGYTF
TRBV15	TRBJ2-3	.	17	.	TGTGCCACCAGCAGAGATAGCCGGAGGCCTAGCACAGATACGCAGTATTTT	CATSRDSRRPSTDTQYF
TRBV6-5	TRBJ1-2	.	12	.	TGTGCCAGCAGCCCGGGTGTCTATGGCTACACCTTC	CASSPGVYGYTF
TRBV18	TRBJ1-1	.	16	TRBD1	TGTGCCAGCTCACCAACCGGGACAGGGGGCAACACTGAAGCTTTCTTT	CASSPTGTGGNTEAFF
TRBV11-1	TRBJ1-4	.	15	.	TGTGCCAGCAGCCCCCGGGACGCGTCGAATGAAAAACTGTTTTTT	CASSPRDASNEKLFF
TRBV9	TRBJ1-5	.	15	.	TGTGCCAGCAGCGTAGGCGGGACACCCTATCAGCCCCAGCATTTT	CASSVGGTPYQPQHF
TRBV6-1	TRBJ1-5	.	15	TRBD1	TGTGCCAGCAGCGACAGGGGGCCGAGCAATCAGCCCCAGCATTTT	CASSDRGPSNQPQHF
TRBV6-5	TRBJ1-1	.	12	.	TGTGCCACCGCTAATATGAACACTGAAGCTTTCTTT	CATANMNTEAFF
TRBV6-1	TRBJ1-4	.	14	.	TGTGCCAGCAGTCTTCAGGCAACTAATGAAAAACTGTTTTTT	CASSLQATNEKLFF
TRBV7-9	TRBJ1-2	.	15	TRBD1	TGTGCCAGCAGCTTAGGGACAGGGAATAACTATGGCTACACCTTC	CASSLGTGNNYGYTF
TRBV6-6	TRBJ2-1	.	15	TRBD1	TGTGCCAGCAGCTCGGGACAGGGGGCGTTCAATGAGCAGTTCTTC	CASSSGQGAFNEQFF
TRBV14	TRBJ1-3	few	12	.	TGTGCCAGCAGCTTACAGGGAAACACCATATATTTT	CASSLQGNTIYF
TRBV14	TRBJ1-1	.	14	.	TGTGCCAGCAGCCAACTAGGACGGAGGGCGCAAGCTTTCTTT	CASSQLGRRAQAFF
TRBV5-6	TRBJ2-2	.	14	.	TGTGCCAGCAGCTGGGGACTCAGCACCGGGGAGCTGTTTTTT	CASSWGLSTGELFF
TRBV2	TRBJ2-3	.	16	TRBD2	TGTGCCAGCAGCCCCTCCCTAGCGGGAGGGACAGATACGCAGTATTTT	CASSPSLAGGTDTQYF
TRBV5-1	TRBJ1-1	.	16	.	TGCGCCAGCAGCTTGCGGGGGACGGGGAAGGCCAGTGAAGCTTTCTTT	CASSLRGTGKASEAFF